The present T cell receptor (beta chain) was sequenced within a study of low-dose radiotherapy and immunotherapy resistance in tumors. In the study overall: The schedule for Cohort 2 used 1 Gy per fraction every two weeks, which added up to 13 Gy over 26 weeks.

Regarding time point: after trial treatment. The treatment denotes: LDRT plus nivolumab, ipilimumab, low-dose cyclophosphamide and aspirin (RACIN trial). Treatment of the donors consisted of nivolumab and ipilimumab (plus aspirin, low-dose cyclophosphamide and low-dose radiotherapy). TRAV- and TRBV-specific primers, spanning alpha and beta chains, primed first-strand cDNA. Amplification, which lasted around 18 PCR cycles, used a constant-region primer and V-primer adapter to amplify TCRs. TCRdb reprocessed the reads via MiXCR and lists one record per CDR3 protein. This sample has tens of thousands of distinct CDR3 sequences, with around a quarter found just once. Germline V gene sequence: CDR1 SGHTA, CDR2 FQGTGA. The CDR3 has 15 residues. The junction had 3 bases not matched to a gene; V was cut back by 2 bases and J by 4 bases. This clonotype occurred a few times.

The sample was PBMCs, taken after low-dose radiotherapy plus immunotherapy. This clonotype was obtained from a male donor with prostate cancer. The V and J genes are TRBV7-3 and TRBJ2-2; 8 nucleotides line up with TRBD2. The CDR3 coding sequence is TGTGCCAGCAGCTTATATCGGGGGGGCACCGGGGAGCTGTTTTTT. Encoded protein: CASSLYRGGTGELFF.